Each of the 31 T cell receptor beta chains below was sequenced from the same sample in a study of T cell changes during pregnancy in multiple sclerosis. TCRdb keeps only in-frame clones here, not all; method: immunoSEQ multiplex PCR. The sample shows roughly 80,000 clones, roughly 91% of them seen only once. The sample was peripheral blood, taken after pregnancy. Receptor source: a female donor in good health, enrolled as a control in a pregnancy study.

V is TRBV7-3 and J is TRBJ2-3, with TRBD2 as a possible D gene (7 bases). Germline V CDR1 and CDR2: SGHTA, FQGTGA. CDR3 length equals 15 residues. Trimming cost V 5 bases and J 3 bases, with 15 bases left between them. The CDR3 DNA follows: TGTGCCAGCAGCCCCGCGGGGGCGCTTACAGATACGCAGTATTTT. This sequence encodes CASSPAGALTDTQYF.

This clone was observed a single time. The CDR3 here is CASSPRTEERGPGDTQYF. As DNA, the CDR3 is TGTGCCAGCTCACCAAGGACGGAGGAGCGGGGACCGGGGGATACGCAGTATTTT. The chain carries TRBV18 and TRBJ2-3; 7 bases are shared with TRBD2. The germline gives CDR1 KGHSH, CDR2 LQKENI. Trimming cost V 2 bases and J 6 bases; bases outside gene matches: 17. The CDR3 is made up of 18 amino acids.

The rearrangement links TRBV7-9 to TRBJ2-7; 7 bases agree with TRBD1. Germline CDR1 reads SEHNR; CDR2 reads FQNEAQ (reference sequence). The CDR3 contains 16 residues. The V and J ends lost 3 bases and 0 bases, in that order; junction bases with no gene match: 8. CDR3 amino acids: CASSFLTRDSSYEQYF. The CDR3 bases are TGTGCCAGCAGCTTTTTAACCCGGGACAGCTCCTACGAGCAGTACTTC.

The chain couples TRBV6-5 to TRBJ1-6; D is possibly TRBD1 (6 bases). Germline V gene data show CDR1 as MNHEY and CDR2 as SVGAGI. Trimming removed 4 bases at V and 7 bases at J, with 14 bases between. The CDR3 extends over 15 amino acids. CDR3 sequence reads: CASSSQTGRNSPLHF. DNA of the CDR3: TGTGCCAGCAGTTCACAGACAGGCCGAAATTCACCCCTCCACTTT.

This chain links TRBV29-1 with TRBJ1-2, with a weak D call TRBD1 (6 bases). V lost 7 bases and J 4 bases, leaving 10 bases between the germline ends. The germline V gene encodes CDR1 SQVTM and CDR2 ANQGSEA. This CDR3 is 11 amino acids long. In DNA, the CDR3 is TGCAGCGGCCTGGACAGCTATGGCTACACCTTC. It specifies CSGLDSYGYTF.

DNA of the CDR3: TGTGCCAGCAGTTTATATCGGGTGATCAATCAGCCCCAGCATTTT. Protein sequence: CASSLYRVINQPQHF. This sequence joins TRBV28 and TRBJ1-5, with D unclear. V shed 1 base and J shed 3 bases, with 10 bases lying between them. CDR3 length: 15 amino acids. Germline V lookup: CDR1 MDHEN, CDR2 SYDVKM.

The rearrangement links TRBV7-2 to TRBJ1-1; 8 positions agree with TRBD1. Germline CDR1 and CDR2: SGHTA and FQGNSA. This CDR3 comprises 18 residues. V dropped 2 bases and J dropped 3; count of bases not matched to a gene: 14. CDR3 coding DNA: TGTGCCAGCAGCTTAAAGCTCCAGGGGGCTGTAGCGCACACTGAAGCTTTCTTT. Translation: CASSLKLQGAVAHTEAFF.

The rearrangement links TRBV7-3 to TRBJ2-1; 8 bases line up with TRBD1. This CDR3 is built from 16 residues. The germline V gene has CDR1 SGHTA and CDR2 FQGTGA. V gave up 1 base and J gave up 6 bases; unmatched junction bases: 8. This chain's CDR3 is CASSLRSGTGTNEQFF. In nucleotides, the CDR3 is TGTGCCAGCAGCTTAAGGTCCGGGACAGGCACCAATGAGCAGTTCTTC.

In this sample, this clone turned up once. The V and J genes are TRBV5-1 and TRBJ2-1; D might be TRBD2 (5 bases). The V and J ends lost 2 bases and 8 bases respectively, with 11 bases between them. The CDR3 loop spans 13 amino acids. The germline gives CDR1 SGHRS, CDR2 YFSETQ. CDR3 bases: TGCGCCAGCAGCTTCACTAGTGAGGATGAGCAGTTCTTC. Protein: CASSFTSEDEQFF.

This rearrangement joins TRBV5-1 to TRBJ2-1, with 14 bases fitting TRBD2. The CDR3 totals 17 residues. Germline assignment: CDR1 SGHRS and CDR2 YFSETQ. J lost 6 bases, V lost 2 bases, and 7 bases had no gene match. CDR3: CASSLSGTSGRFNEQFF. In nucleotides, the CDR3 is TGCGCCAGCAGCTTATCCGGGACTAGCGGGAGATTCAATGAGCAGTTCTTC.

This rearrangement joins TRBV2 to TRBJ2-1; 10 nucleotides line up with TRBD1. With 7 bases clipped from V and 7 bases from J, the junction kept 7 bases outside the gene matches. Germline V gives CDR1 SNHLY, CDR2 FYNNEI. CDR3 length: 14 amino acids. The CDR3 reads CASKPTGGGNEQFF. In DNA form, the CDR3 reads TGTGCCAGCAAACCGACAGGGGGCGGGAATGAGCAGTTCTTC.

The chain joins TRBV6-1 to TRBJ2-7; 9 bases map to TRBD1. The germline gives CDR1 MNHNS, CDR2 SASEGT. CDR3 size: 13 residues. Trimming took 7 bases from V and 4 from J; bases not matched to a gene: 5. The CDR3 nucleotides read TGTGCCAGCAACCCGGGACAGGGTTACGAGCAGTACTTC. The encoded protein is CASNPGQGYEQYF.

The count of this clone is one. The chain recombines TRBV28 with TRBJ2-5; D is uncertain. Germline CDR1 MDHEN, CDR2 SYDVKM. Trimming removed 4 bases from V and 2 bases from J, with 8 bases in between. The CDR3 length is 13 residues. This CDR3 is CASSSYRQETQYF. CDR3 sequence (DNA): TGTGCCAGCAGTTCTTACAGACAAGAGACCCAGTACTTC.

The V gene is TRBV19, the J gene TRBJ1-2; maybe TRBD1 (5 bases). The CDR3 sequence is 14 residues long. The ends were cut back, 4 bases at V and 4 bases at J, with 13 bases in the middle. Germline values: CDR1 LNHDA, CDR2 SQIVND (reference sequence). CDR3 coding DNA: TGTGCCAGTAGTAGATCCAGGGATCCCTATGGCTACACCTTC. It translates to CASSRSRDPYGYTF.

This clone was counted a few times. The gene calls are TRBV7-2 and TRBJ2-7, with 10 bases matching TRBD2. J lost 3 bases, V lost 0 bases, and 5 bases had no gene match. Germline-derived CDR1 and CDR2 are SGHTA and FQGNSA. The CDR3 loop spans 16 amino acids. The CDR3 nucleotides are TGTGCCAGCAGCTTAGCGGCTAGCGGGGGCTTCTACGAGCAGTACTTC. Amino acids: CASSLAASGGFYEQYF.

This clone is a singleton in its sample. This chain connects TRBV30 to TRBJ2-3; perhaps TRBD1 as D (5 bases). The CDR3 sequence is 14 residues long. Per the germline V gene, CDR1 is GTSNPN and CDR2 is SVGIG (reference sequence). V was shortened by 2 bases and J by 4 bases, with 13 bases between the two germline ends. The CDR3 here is CAWSLGLGADTQYF. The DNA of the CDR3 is TGTGCCTGGAGTTTGGGGCTAGGGGCAGATACGCAGTATTTT.

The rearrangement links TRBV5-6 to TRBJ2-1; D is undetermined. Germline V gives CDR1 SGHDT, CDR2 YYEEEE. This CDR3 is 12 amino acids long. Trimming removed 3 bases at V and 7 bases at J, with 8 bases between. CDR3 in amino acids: CASSYALNEQFF. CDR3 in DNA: TGTGCCAGCAGCTACGCTCTAAATGAGCAGTTCTTC.

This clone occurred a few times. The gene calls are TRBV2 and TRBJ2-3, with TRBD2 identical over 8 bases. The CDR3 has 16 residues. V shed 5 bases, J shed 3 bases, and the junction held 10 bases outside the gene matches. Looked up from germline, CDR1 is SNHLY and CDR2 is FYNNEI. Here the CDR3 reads CASSQNGGAGTDTQYF. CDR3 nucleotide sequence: TGTGCCAGCAGTCAAAACGGGGGGGCAGGGACAGATACGCAGTATTTT.

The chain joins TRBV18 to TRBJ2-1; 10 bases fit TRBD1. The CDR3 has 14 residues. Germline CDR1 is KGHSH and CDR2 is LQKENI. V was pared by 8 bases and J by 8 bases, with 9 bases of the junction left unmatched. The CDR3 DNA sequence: TGTGCCAGCACACGACAGGGGGCTGGGGATGAGCAGTTCTTC. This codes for CASTRQGAGDEQFF.

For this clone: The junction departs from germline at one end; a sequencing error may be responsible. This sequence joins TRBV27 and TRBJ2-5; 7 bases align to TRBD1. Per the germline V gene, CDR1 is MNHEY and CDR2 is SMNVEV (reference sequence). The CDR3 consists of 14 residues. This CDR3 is CASSLSPMGDRFHF. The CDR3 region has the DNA TGTGCCAGCAGTTTAAGTCCGATGGGGGACAGATTCCACTTC.

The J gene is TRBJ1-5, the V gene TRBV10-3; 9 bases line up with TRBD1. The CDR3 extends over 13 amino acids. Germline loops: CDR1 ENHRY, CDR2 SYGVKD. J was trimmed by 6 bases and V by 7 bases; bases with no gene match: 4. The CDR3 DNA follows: TGTGCCATCACACCGGGACAGGGTCAGCCCCAGCATTTT. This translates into CAITPGQGQPQHF.

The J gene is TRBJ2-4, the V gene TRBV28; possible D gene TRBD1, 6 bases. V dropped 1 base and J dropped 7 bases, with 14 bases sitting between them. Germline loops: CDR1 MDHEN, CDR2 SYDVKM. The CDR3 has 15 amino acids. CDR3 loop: CASSLSDRGGNIQYF. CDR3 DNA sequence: TGTGCCAGCAGTTTATCGGACAGAGGTGGGAACATTCAGTACTTC.

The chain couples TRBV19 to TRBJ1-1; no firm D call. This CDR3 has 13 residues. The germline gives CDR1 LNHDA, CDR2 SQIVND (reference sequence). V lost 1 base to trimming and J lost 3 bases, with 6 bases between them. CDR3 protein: CASSIVAYTEAFF. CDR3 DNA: TGTGCCAGTAGTATAGTTGCGTACACTGAAGCTTTCTTT.

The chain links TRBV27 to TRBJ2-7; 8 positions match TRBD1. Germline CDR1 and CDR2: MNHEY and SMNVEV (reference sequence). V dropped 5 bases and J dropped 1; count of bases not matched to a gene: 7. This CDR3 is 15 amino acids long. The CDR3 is CASSVTGGRSYEQYF. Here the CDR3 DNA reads TGTGCCAGCAGTGTAACAGGGGGGAGGTCCTACGAGCAGTACTTC.

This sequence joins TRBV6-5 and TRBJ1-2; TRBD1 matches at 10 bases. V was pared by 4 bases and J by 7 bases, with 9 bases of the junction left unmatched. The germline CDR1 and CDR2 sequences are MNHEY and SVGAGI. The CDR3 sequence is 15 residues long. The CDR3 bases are TGTGCCAGCAGTTTGACAGGGGGCGCGTACTCTGGCTACACCTTC. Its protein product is CASSLTGGAYSGYTF.

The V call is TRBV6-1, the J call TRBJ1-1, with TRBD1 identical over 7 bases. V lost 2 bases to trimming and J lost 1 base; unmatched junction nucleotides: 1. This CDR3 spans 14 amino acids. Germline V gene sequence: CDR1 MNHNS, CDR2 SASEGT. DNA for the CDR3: TGTGCCAGCAGTGAAAGGGGGCAGAACACTGAAGCTTTCTTT. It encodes CASSERGQNTEAFF.

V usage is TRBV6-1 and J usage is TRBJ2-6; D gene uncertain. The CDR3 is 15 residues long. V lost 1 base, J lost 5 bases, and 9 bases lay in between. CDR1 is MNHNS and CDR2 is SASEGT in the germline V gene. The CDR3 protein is CASSEVRSRANVLTF. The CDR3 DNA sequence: TGTGCCAGCAGTGAAGTCAGGTCACGGGCCAACGTCCTGACTTTC.

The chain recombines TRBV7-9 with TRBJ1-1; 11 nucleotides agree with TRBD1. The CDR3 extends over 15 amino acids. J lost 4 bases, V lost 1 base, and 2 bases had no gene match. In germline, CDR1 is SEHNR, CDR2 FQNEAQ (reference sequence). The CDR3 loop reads CASSLGGTGGTEAFF. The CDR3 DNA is TGTGCCAGCAGCTTAGGTGGGACAGGGGGCACTGAAGCTTTCTTT.

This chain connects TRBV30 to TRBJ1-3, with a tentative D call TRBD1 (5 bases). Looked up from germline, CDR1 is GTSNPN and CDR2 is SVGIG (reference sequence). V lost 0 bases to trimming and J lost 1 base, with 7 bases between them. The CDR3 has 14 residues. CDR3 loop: CAWSVGTSGNTIYF. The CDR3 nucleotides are TGTGCCTGGAGTGTCGGGACTTCTGGAAACACCATATATTTT.

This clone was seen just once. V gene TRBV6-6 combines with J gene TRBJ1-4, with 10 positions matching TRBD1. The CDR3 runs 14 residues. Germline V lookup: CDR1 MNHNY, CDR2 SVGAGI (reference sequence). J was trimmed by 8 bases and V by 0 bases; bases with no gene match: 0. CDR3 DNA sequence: TGTGCCAGCAGTTACTCGGGACAGGGGGAAAAACTGTTTTTT. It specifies CASSYSGQGEKLFF.

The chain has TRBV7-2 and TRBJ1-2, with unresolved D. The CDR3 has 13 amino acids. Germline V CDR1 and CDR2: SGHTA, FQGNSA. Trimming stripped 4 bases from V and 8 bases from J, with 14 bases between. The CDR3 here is CASSSTRSSGYTF. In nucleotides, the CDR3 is TGTGCCAGCAGCTCGACCAGGTCCTCCGGCTACACCTTC.